Listed here are 7 T cell receptor beta chains from one sample, sequenced in a study of T-cell memory formation after mild COVID-19. TCRdb re-derived calls from the 5' RACE reads in MiXCR, one entry per CDR3 protein. The table has some 120,000 distinct CDR3 sequences, approximately 15% seen once. Material for sequencing was PBMCs or a T cell subset sorted from them (not recorded which). These receptors all stem from an adult woman who had mild COVID-19 (a few samples of this study predate the infection). Cell type and time point are not known.

V usage is TRBV10-3 and J usage is TRBJ2-3; D may be TRBD1 or TRBD2 (6 bases each). The CDR3 covers 13 residues. V was shortened by 9 bases and J by 5 bases, with 15 bases between the two germline ends. Per the germline V gene, CDR1 is ENHRY and CDR2 is SYGVKD. Here the CDR3 reads CAMRGANGDTQYF. The CDR3 DNA follows: TGTGCCATGAGGGGGGCGAATGGAGATACGCAGTATTTT.

This clonotype has only a few counts. The V call is TRBV12-3 or TRBV12-4, the J call TRBJ2-7; D is perhaps TRBD2 (6 bases). The CDR3 length is 13 residues. The V and J ends lost 6 bases and 0 bases respectively, with 9 bases between them. The CDR3 coding sequence is TGTGCCAGCAGACGCGGGGCCTCCTACGAGCAGTACTTC. Protein sequence: CASRRGASYEQYF.

This clonotype was observed a few times. The chain combines TRBV4-1 with TRBJ2-5, with a tentative D call TRBD2 (6 bases). Between the trimmed V and J ends, which lost 1 base and 1 base, there was a span of 7 bases. Per the germline V gene, CDR1 is MGHRA and CDR2 is YSYEKL. The CDR3 is made up of 14 amino acids. The CDR3 protein is CASSQAGGQETQYF. CDR3 sequence (DNA): TGCGCCAGCAGCCAAGCCGGGGGCCAAGAGACCCAGTACTTC.

The CDR3 sequence: CAISDRESSDTQYF. The DNA for the CDR3 is TGTGCCATCAGCGACCGGGAAAGTTCAGATACGCAGTATTTT. The rearrangement links TRBV10-3 to TRBJ2-3; tentative D call: TRBD2 (5 bases). Germline V gives CDR1 ENHRY, CDR2 SYGVKD. This CDR3 spans 14 amino acids. Between the trimmed V and J ends, which lost 6 bases and 4 bases, there was a span of 14 bases.

The J gene is TRBJ2-2, the V gene TRBV7-6, with a possible D match to TRBD1 (5 bases). Trimming shortened V by 7 bases and J by 7 bases, and 13 bases separated the two germline ends. This CDR3 has 13 amino acids. In germline, CDR1 is SGHVS, CDR2 FNYEAQ. The CDR3 is CASTSTGSGELFF. CDR3 in DNA: TGTGCCAGCACCTCTACAGGAAGCGGGGAGCTGTTTTTT.

The J gene is TRBJ2-1, the V gene TRBV7-9; TRBD2 matches at 11 bases. V lost 4 bases to trimming and J lost 6 bases; unmatched junction nucleotides: 8. The CDR3 is 16 residues long. Germline CDR1 reads SEHNR; CDR2 reads FQNEAQ (reference sequence). The CDR3 loop is CASSSFGSGRGNEQFF. The CDR3, as DNA: TGTGCCAGCAGCTCCTTTGGTAGCGGGAGGGGCAATGAGCAGTTCTTC.

The chain carries TRBV7-9 and TRBJ2-7; D not certain. The CDR3 has 15 amino acids. V lost 3 bases and J 1 base, leaving 13 bases between the germline ends. Per germline, CDR1 SEHNR and CDR2 FQNEAQ (reference sequence). Written as DNA, the CDR3 is TGTGCCAGCAGCTTCAGCGTCGGCTGGTCCTACGAGCAGTACTTC. It is translated as CASSFSVGWSYEQYF.